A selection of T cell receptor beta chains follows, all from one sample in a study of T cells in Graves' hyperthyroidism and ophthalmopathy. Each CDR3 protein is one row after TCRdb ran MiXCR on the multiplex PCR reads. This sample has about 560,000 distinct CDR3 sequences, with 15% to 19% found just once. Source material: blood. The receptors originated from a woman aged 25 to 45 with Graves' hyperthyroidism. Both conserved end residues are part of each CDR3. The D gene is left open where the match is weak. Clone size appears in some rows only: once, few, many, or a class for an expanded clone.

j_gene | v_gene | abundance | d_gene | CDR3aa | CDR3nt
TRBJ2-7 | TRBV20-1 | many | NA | CSARAPSAHEQYF | TGCAGTGCTAGGGCTCCGAGCGCCCACGAGCAGTACTTC
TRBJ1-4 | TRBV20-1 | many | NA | CSARAGEGYEKLFF | TGCAGTGCTAGAGCAGGGGAGGGGTATGAAAAACTGTTTTTT
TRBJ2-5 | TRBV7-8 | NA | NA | CASLGAGQETQYF | TGTGCCAGCCTAGGGGCGGGCCAAGAGACCCAGTACTTC
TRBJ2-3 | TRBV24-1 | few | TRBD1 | CATSVRTGNTDTQYF | TGTGCCACCAGTGTAAGGACAGGGAACACAGATACGCAGTATTTT
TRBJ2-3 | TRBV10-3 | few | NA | CASGLRTHTDTQYF | TGTGCCTCTGGGCTTAGGACTCACACAGATACGCAGTATTTT
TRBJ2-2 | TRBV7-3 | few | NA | CASSPLAFTGELFF | TGTGCCAGCAGTCCCCTAGCATTCACCGGGGAGCTGTTTTTT
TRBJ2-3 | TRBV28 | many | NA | CASIPGLFTDTQYF | TGTGCCAGCATACCGGGTCTTTTCACAGATACGCAGTATTTT
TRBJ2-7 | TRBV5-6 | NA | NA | CASSSGTISFYNEQYF | TGTGCCAGCAGCTCGGGGACAATCAGTTTCTACAATGAGCAGTACTTC
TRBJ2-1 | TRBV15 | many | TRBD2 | CATSRGLAGVYEQFF | TGTGCCACCAGCAGGGGACTAGCGGGAGTTTATGAGCAGTTCTTC
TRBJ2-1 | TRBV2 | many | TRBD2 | CASRPGLAGGHEQFF | TGTGCCAGCAGACCCGGACTAGCGGGAGGGCATGAGCAGTTCTTC
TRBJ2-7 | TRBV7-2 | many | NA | CASSLTTDVAYEQYF | TGTGCCAGCAGCTTAACCACCGATGTCGCCTACGAGCAGTACTTC
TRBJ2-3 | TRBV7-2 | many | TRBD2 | CASSFRGYSGTSGDTQYF | TGTGCCAGCAGTTTTCGCGGGTATTCCGGGACTAGCGGGGATACGCAGTATTTT
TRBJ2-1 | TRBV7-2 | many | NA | CASSLGRMGGPGYNEQFF | TGTGCCAGCAGCTTAGGGAGGATGGGGGGCCCGGGTTACAATGAGCAGTTCTTC
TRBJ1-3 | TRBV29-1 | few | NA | CSVESDTRNTIYF | TGCAGCGTTGAGTCCGATACCAGAAACACCATATATTTT
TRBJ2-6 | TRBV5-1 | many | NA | CASSPWDRANVLTF | TGCGCCAGCAGCCCCTGGGACCGGGCCAACGTCCTGACTTTC
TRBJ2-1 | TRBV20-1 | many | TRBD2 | CSASLSGGYNEQFF | TGCAGTGCTAGTCTGAGCGGGGGTTACAATGAGCAGTTCTTC
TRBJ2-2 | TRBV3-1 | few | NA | CASSQDSPVKLRGGTGELFF | TGTGCCAGCAGCCAAGATTCGCCTGTTAAACTGAGGGGGGGCACCGGGGAGCTGTTTTTT
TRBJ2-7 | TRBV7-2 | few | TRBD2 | CASTSPSGISYEQYF | TGTGCCAGCACTAGTCCTAGCGGCATCTCCTACGAGCAGTACTTC
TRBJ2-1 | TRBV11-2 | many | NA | CASSLDLGLLGNEQFF | TGTGCCAGCAGCTTAGATCTTGGACTACTAGGTAATGAGCAGTTCTTC
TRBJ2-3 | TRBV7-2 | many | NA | CASSLGTQALGDTQYF | TGTGCCAGCAGCTTAGGAACCCAAGCGCTCGGAGATACGCAGTATTTT
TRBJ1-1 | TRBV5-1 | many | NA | CASSSWGNTEAFF | TGCGCCAGCAGTTCATGGGGGAACACTGAAGCTTTCTTT
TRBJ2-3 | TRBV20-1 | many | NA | CSGRASTDTQYF | TGCAGTGGGAGGGCTAGCACAGATACGCAGTATTTT
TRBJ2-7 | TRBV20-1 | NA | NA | CSARSEKSLYEQYF | TGCAGTGCTAGATCGGAAAAGAGTCTTTACGAGCAGTACTTC
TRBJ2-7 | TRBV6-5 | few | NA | CASSYSHTSDEQYF | TGTGCCAGCAGTTACTCACATACTAGTGACGAGCAGTACTTC
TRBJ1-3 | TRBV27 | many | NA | CASSFKFPGNTIYF | TGTGCCAGCAGTTTTAAATTTCCTGGAAACACCATATATTTT
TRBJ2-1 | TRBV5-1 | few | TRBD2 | CASSLSGASGFNEQFF | TGCGCCAGCAGCTTGTCGGGGGCTAGCGGGTTCAATGAGCAGTTCTTC
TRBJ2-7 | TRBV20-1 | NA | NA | CSARQASYEQYF | TGCAGTGCTAGGCAGGCTAGCTACGAGCAGTACTTC
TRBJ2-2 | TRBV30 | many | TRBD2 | CAWSPEGGRNTGELFF | TGTGCCTGGAGTCCCGAGGGAGGGAGGAACACCGGGGAGCTGTTTTTT
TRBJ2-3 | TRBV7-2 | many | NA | CASSLAGGAFTDTQYF | TGTGCCAGCAGCTTAGCCGGAGGGGCCTTCACAGATACGCAGTATTTT
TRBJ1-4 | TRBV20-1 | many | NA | CSARDTAATNEKLFF | TGCAGTGCTAGAGATACGGCAGCAACTAATGAAAAACTGTTTTTT
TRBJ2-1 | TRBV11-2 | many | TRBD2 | CASSPGTTGEQFF | TGTGCCAGCAGCCCCGGGACTACCGGTGAGCAGTTCTTC
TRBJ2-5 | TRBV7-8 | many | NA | CASSSSVLRETQYF | TGTGCCAGCAGCTCCTCCGTTCTTCGGGAGACCCAGTACTTC
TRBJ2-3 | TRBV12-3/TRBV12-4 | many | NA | CASSSEGGSDTQYF | TGTGCCAGCAGCTCGGAAGGGGGTTCAGATACGCAGTATTTT
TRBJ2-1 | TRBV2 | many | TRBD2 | CASSESRLAGPYNEQFF | TGTGCCAGCAGTGAATCTAGGCTAGCGGGACCCTACAATGAGCAGTTCTTC
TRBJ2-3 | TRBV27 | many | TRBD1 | CASSFQPGQGSQTQYF | TGTGCCAGCAGTTTTCAGCCGGGACAGGGATCGCAAACGCAGTATTTT
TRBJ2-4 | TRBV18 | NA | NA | CASSPSRGLEDIQYF | TGTGCCAGCTCACCCAGTAGGGGATTGGAGGACATTCAGTACTTC
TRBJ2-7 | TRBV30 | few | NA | CAWGKEAPSEQYF | TGTGCCTGGGGGAAGGAGGCCCCCTCCGAGCAGTACTTC
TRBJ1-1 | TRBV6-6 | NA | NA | CASSYPPVAFF | TGTGCCAGCAGTTACCCCCCGGTGGCTTTCTTT
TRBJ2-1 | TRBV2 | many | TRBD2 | CASSASSGYNKQFF | TGTGCCAGCAGTGCGTCTAGCGGGTACAATAAGCAGTTCTTC
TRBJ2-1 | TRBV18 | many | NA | CASSPKPHNEQFF | TGTGCCAGCTCACCGAAGCCCCACAATGAGCAGTTCTTC
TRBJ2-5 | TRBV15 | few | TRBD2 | CATPPSGRKETQYF | TGTGCCACCCCCCCTAGCGGGAGGAAAGAGACCCAGTACTTC
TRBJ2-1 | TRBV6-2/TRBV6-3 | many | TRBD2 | CASSGTSGTRSNEQFF | TGTGCCAGCAGTGGGACTAGCGGAACTCGATCCAATGAGCAGTTCTTC
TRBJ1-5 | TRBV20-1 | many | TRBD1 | CSARSRDRGLSDQPQHF | TGCAGTGCTAGAAGCCGGGACAGGGGGCTCAGCGATCAGCCCCAGCATTTT
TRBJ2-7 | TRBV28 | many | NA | CASIGRPQNEQYF | TGTGCCAGCATCGGACGTCCTCAGAACGAGCAGTACTTC
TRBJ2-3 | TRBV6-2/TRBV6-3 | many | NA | CASRSPRQGLAQYF | TGTGCCAGCAGATCCCCCCGACAGGGACTTGCGCAGTATTTT
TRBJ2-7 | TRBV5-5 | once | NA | CASSPIGGSFYEQYF | TGTGCCAGCAGCCCAATTGGGGGGAGTTTCTACGAGCAGTACTTC